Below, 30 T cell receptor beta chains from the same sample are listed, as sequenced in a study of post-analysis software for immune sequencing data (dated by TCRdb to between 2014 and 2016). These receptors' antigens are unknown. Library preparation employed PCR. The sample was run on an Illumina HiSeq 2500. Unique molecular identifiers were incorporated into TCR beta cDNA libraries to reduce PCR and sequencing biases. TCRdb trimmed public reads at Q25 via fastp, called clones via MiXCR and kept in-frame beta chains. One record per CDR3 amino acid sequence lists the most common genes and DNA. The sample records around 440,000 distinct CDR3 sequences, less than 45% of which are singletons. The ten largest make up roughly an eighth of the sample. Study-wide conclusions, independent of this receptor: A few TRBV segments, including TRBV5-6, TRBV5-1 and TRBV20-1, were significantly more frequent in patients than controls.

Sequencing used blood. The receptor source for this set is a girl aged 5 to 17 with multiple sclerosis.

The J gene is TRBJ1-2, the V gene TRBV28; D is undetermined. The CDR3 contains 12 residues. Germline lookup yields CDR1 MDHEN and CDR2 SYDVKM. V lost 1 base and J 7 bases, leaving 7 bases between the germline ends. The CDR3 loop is CASSLLGPGYTF. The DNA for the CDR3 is TGTGCCAGCAGTTTATTAGGCCCTGGCTACACCTTC.

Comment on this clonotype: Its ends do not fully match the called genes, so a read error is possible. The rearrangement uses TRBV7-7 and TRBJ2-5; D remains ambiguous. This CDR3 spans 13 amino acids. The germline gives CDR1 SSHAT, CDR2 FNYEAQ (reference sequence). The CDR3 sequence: CASSLVGPETQYF. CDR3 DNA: TGTGCTAGCAGCTTAGTAGGGCCAGAGACCCAGTACTTC.

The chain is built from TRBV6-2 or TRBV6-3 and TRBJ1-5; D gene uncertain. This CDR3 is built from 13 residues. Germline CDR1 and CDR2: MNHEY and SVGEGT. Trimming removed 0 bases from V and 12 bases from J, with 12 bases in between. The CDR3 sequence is CASSYSLVDRQHF. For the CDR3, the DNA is TGTGCCAGCAGTTACTCGCTAGTAGATCGCCAGCATTTT.

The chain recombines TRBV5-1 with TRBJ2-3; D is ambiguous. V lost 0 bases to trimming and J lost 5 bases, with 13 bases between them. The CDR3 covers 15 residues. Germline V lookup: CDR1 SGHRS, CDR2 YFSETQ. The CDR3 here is CASSLEGNWGDTQYF. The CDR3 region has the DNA TGCGCCAGCAGCTTGGAGGGAAATTGGGGAGATACGCAGTATTTT.

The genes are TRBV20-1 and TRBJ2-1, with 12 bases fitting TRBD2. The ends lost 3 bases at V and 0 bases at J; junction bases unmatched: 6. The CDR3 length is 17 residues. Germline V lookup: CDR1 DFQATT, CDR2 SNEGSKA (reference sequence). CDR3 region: CSASPTSGRSSYNEQFF. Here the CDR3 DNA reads TGCAGTGCTAGTCCCACTAGCGGGAGGAGCTCCTACAATGAGCAGTTCTTC.

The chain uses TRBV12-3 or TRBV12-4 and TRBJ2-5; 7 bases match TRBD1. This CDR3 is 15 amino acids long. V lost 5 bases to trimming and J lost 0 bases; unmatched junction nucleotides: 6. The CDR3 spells CASSPRGTDQETQYF. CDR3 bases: TGTGCCAGCAGTCCCAGAGGGACAGACCAAGAGACCCAGTACTTC.

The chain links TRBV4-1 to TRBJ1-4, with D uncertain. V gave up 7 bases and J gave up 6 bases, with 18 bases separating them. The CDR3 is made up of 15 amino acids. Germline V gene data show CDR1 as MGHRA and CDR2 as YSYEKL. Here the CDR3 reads CASTPIGRTHEKLFF. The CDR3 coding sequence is TGCGCCAGCACCCCCATCGGACGGACCCATGAAAAACTGTTTTTT.

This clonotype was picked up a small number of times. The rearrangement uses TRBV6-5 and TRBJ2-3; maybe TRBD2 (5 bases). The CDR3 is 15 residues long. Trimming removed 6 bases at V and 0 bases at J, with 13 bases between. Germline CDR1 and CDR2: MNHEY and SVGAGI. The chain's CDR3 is CASRQRAASTDTQYF. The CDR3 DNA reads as TGTGCCAGCAGGCAGAGGGCAGCTAGCACAGATACGCAGTATTTT.

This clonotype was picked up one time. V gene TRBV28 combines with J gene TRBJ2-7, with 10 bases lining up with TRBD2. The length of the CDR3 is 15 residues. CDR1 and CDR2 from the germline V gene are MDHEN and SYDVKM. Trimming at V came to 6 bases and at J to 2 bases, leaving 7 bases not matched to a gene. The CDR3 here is CASRPGLANTYEQYF. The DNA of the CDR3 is TGTGCCAGCAGGCCGGGACTAGCGAATACCTACGAGCAGTACTTC.

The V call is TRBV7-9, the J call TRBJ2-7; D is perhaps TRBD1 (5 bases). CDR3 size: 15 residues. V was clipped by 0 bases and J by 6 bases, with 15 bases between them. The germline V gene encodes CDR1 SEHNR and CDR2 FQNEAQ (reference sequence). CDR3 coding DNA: TGTGCCAGCAGCTTAGCATCTCGGGCAGGGTCCGAGCAGTACTTC. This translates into CASSLASRAGSEQYF. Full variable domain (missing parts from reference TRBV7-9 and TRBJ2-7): DTGVSQNPRHKITKRGQNVTFRCDPISEHNRLYWYRQTLGQGPEFLTYFQNEAQLEKSRLLSDRFSAERPKGSFSTLEIQRTEQGDSAMYLCASSLASRAGSEQYFGPGTRLTVT.

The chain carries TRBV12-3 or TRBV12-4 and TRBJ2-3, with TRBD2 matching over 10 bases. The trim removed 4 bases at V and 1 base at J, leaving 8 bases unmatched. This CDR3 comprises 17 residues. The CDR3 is CASSSSLAGGGTDTQYF. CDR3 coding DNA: TGTGCCAGCAGTTCCTCGTTAGCGGGAGGAGGCACAGATACGCAGTATTTT.

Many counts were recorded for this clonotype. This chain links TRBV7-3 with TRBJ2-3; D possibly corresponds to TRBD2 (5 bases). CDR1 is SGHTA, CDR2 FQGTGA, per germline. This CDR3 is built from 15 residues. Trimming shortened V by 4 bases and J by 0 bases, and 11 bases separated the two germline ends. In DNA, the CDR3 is TGTGCCAGCAGCTCCCCTGGCGGGAGCACAGATACGCAGTATTTT. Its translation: CASSSPGGSTDTQYF.

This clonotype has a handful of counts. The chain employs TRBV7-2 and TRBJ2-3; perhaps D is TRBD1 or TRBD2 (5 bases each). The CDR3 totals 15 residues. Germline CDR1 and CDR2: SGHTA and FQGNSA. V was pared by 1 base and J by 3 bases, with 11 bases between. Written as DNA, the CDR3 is TGTGCCAGCAGCTTAGGCGGAGAGGGGACAGATACGCAGTATTTT. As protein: CASSLGGEGTDTQYF.

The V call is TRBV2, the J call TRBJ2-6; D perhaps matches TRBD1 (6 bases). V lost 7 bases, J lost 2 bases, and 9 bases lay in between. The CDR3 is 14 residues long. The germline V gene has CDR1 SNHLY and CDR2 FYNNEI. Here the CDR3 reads CASNRAAGANVLTF. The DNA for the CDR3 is TGTGCCAGCAACAGGGCAGCTGGGGCCAACGTCCTGACTTTC.

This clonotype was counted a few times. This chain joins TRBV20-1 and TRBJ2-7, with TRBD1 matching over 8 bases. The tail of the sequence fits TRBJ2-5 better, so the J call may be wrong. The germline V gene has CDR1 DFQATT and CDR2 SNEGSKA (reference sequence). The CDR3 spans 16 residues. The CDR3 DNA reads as TGCAGTGCTAGAAAGACAGGGGACGCCGGCCAGCAGACCCAGTACTTC. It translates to CSARKTGDAGQQTQYF.

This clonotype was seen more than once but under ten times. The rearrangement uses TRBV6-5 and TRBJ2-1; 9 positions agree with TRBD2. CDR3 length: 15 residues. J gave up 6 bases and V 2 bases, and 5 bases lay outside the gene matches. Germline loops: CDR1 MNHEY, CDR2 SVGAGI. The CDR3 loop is CASSYKAAGGNEQFF. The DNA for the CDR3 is TGTGCCAGCAGTTACAAGGCAGCGGGGGGCAATGAGCAGTTCTTC.

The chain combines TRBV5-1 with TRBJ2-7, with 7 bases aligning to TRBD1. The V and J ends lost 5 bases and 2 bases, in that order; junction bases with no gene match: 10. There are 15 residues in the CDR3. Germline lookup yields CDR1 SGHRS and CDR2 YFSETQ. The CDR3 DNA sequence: TGCGCCAGCAGGGAAGACAACAGGGGAACCTACGAGCAGTACTTC. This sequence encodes CASREDNRGTYEQYF. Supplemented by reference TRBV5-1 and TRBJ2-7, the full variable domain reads KAGVTQTPRYLIKTRGQQVTLSCSPISGHRSVSWYQQTPGQGLQFLFEYFSETQRNKGNFPGRFSGRQFSNSRSEMNVSTLELGDSALYLCASREDNRGTYEQYFGPGTRLTVT.

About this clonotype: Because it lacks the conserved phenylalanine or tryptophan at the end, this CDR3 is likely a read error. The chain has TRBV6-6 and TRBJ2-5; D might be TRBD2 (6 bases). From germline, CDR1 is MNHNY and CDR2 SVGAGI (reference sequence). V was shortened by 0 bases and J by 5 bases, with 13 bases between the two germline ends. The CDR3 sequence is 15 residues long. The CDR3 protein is CASSYSIGSLETQYL. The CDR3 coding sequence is TGTGCCAGCAGTTACTCGATCGGGAGTTTGGAGACCCAGTACTTA.

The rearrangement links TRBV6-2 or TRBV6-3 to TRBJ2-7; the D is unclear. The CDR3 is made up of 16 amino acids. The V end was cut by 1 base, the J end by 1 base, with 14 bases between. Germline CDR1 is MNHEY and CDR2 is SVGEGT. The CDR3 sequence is CASSYFGSPFSYEQYF. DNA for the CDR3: TGTGCCAGCAGTTACTTCGGCAGCCCATTTTCCTACGAGCAGTACTTC.

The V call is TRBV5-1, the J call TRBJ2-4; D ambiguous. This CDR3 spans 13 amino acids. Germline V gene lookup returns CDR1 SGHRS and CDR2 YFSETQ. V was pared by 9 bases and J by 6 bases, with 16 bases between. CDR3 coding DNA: TGCGCCAACCCTTTGAGAGTAGGAAACATTCAGTACTTC. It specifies CANPLRVGNIQYF. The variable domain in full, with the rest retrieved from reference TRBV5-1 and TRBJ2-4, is KAGVTQTPRYLIKTRGQQVTLSCSPISGHRSVSWYQQTPGQGLQFLFEYFSETQRNKGNFPGRFSGRQFSNSRSEMNVSTLELGDSALYLCANPLRVGNIQYFGAGTRLSVL.

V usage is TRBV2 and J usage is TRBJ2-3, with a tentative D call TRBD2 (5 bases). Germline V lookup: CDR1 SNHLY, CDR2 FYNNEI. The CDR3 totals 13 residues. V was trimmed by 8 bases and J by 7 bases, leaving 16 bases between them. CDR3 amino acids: CASEADSLYTQYF. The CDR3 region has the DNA TGTGCCAGCGAGGCGGACTCCTTATATACGCAGTATTTT.

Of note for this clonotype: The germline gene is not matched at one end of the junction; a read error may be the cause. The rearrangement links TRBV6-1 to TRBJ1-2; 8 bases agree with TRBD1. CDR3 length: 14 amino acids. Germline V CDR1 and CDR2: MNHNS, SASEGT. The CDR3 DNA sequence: TGTGCCGGCAGACCATTCCAGGGGGCCGATGGCTACACCTTC. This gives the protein CAGRPFQGADGYTF.

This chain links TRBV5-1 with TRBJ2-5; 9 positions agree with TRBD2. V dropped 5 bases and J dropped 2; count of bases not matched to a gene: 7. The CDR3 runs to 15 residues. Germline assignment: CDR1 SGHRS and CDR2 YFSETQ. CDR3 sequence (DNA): TGCGCCAGCAGTTTTGGACTAGCGCCTCAAGAGACCCAGTACTTC. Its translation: CASSFGLAPQETQYF.

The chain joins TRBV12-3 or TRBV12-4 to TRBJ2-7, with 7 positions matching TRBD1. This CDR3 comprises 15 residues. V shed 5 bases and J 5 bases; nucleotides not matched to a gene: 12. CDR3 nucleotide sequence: TGTGCCAGCAGTCGGACAGGAGGTTGGGTCCACGAGCAGTACTTC. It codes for CASSRTGGWVHEQYF.

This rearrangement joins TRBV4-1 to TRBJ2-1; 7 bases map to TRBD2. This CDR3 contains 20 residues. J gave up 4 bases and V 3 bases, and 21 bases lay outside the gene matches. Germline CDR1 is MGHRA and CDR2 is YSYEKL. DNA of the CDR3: TGCGCCAGCAGCCACAGCCAGTCTTCGGGGCGCGGGAGATGGTACAATGAGCAGTTCTTC. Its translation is CASSHSQSSGRGRWYNEQFF.

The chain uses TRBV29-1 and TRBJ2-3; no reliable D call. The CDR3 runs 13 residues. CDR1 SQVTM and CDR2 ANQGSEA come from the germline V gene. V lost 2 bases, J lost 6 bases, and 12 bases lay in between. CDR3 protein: CSVERVRRDTQYF. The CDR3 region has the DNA TGCAGCGTTGAAAGGGTCCGGCGGGATACGCAGTATTTT.

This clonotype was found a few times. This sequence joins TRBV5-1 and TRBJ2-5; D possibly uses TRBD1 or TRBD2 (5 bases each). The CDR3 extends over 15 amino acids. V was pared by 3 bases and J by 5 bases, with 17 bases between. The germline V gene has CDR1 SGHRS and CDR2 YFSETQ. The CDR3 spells CASSSRDPRGETQYF. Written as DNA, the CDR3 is TGCGCCAGCAGCTCTAGGGACCCACGAGGGGAGACCCAGTACTTC. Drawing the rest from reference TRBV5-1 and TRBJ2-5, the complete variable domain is KAGVTQTPRYLIKTRGQQVTLSCSPISGHRSVSWYQQTPGQGLQFLFEYFSETQRNKGNFPGRFSGRQFSNSRSEMNVSTLELGDSALYLCASSSRDPRGETQYFGPGTRLLVL.

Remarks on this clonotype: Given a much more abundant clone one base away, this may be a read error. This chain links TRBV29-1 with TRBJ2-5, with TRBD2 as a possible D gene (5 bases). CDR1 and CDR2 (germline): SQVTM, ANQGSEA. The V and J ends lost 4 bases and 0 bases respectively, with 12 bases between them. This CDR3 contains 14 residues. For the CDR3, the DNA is TGCAGCGTTGCCCGAACAGCGGACCAAGAGACCCAGTACTTC. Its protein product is CSVARTADQETQYF.

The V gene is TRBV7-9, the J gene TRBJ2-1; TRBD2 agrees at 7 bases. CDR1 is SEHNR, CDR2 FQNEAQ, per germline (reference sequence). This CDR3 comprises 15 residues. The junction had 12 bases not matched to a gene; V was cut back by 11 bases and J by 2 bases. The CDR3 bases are TGTGCCGGAACCTCAGCGGCGGGGGCCTACAATGAGCAGTTCTTC. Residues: CAGTSAAGAYNEQFF.

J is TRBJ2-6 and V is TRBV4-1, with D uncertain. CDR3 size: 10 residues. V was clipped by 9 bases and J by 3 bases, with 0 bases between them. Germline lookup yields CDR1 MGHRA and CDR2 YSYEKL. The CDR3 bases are TGCGCCAGTGGGGCCAACGTCCTGACTTTC. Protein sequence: CASGANVLTF.